The 25 T cell receptor beta chains below come from one sample, sequenced in a study of blood T cell repertoires in COVID-19. Here immunoSEQ multiplex PCR was the method, and the copy in TCRdb shows in-frame clones only, minus some. The sample has more than 25,000 clones; roughly 91% are singletons. What was sequenced was peripheral blood. These receptor sequences come from a man between 65 and 79 years old with active or convalescent COVID-19.

This clone was picked up a small number of times. The same CDR3 can be traced to other DNA sequences in this sample. J is TRBJ2-3 and V is TRBV19; 7 positions agree with TRBD2. V trimming: 1 base; J trimming: 2 bases; junction bases outside the gene matches: 3. The CDR3 covers 15 residues. Per the germline V gene, CDR1 is LNHDA and CDR2 is SQIVND (reference sequence). The CDR3 bases are TGTGCCAGTAGTATAGGAGCGGGGCTCACAGATACGCAGTATTTT. Translation: CASSIGAGLTDTQYF.

This chain joins TRBV7-2 and TRBJ1-3; 7 bases map to TRBD1. The CDR3 loop spans 14 amino acids. Trimming took 1 base from V and 4 from J; bases not matched to a gene: 1. CDR1 and CDR2 from the germline V gene are SGHTA and FQGNSA. The CDR3 region is CASSLGTGGNTIYF. As DNA, the CDR3 is TGTGCCAGCAGCTTAGGGACAGGAGGAAACACCATATATTTT.

In the case of this clone: Other DNA sequences in the sample encode the same CDR3. This chain links TRBV19 with TRBJ1-2; D perhaps matches TRBD1 (6 bases). CDR1 is LNHDA, CDR2 SQIVND, per germline (reference sequence). The CDR3 is 13 amino acids. The ends were cut back, 11 bases at V and 4 bases at J, with 17 bases in the middle. CDR3 region: CARRGGRVYGYTF. The CDR3 coding sequence is TGTGCCCGGAGGGGGGGGCGCGTCTATGGCTACACCTTC.

The V call is TRBV6-5, the J call TRBJ1-3, with unresolved D. The CDR3 runs to 14 residues. The ends were cut back, 6 bases at V and 0 bases at J, with 9 bases in the middle. CDR1 and CDR2 (germline): MNHEY, SVGAGI. In DNA, the CDR3 is TGTGCCAGCAGGGGCCTCCGCTCTGGAAACACCATATATTTT. It specifies CASRGLRSGNTIYF.

The chain is built from TRBV7-8 and TRBJ1-1, with a possible D match to TRBD1 (6 bases). The V end lost 5 bases, the J end lost 5 bases, and 9 bases lay between the germline ends. The CDR3 sequence is 12 residues long. Per the germline V gene, CDR1 is SGHVS and CDR2 is FQNEAQ. The DNA of the CDR3 is TGTGCCAGCAGCCTAAGGGGGACTGAAGCTTTCTTT. Its protein is CASSLRGTEAFF.

This chain links TRBV28 with TRBJ1-5, with D unresolved. The length of the CDR3 is 15 residues. V was clipped by 2 bases and J by 6 bases, with 14 bases between them. The germline V gene encodes CDR1 MDHEN and CDR2 SYDVKM. The chain's CDR3 is CASSLISAGVQPQHF. For the CDR3, the DNA is TGTGCCAGCAGTTTAATTTCGGCCGGGGTTCAGCCCCAGCATTTT.

This chain links TRBV11-2 with TRBJ2-7, with TRBD1 matching 11 bases. Unmatched junction bases numbered 5, after V lost 5 bases and J lost 2 bases. This CDR3 comprises 15 residues. Per the germline V gene, CDR1 is SGHAT and CDR2 is FQNNGV. The CDR3 is CASSRGQGAPYEQYF. In DNA form, the CDR3 reads TGTGCCAGCAGCCGCGGACAGGGGGCCCCCTACGAGCAGTACTTC.

This clone was observed a few times. The genes are TRBV15 and TRBJ1-1; D is undetermined. V was trimmed by 0 bases and J by 3 bases, leaving 8 bases between them. From germline, CDR1 is LNHNV and CDR2 YYDKDF (reference sequence). The CDR3 spans 14 residues. CDR3 bases: TGTGCCACCAGCAGAGATACTCTCCACACTGAAGCTTTCTTT. It translates to CATSRDTLHTEAFF.

The V and J genes are TRBV18 and TRBJ1-5; D might be TRBD1 (5 bases). V lost 4 bases and J lost 2, with 6 bases in between. This CDR3 contains 13 residues. Germline V lookup: CDR1 KGHSH, CDR2 LQKENI. The CDR3 reads CASSLQGNQPQHF. The CDR3 nucleotides read TGTGCCAGCTCACTACAGGGCAATCAGCCCCAGCATTTT.

V is TRBV30 and J is TRBJ2-3; D is perhaps TRBD2 (5 bases). V shed 0 bases and J shed 3 bases, with 7 bases lying between them. Per the germline V gene, CDR1 is GTSNPN and CDR2 is SVGIG (reference sequence). The CDR3 contains 13 residues. CDR3 loop: CAWSVLGTDTQYF. The CDR3 DNA sequence: TGTGCCTGGAGTGTACTAGGGACAGATACGCAGTATTTT.

The CDR3 region is CASSRGGNTEAFF. The CDR3 nucleotides read TGTGCCAGCAGTCGAGGGGGGAACACTGAAGCTTTCTTT. J is TRBJ1-1 and V is TRBV12-3 or TRBV12-4; D is possibly TRBD1 (6 bases). Trimming removed 5 bases from V and 1 base from J, with 8 bases in between. The CDR3 runs 13 residues.

This sequence joins TRBV11-2 and TRBJ1-2, with D possibly TRBD1 on 5 matching bases. V lost 5 bases and J 2 bases, leaving 15 bases between the germline ends. From germline, CDR1 is SGHAT and CDR2 FQNNGV. The CDR3 runs 15 residues. The CDR3 spells CASSLPRGLNYGYTF. The CDR3 DNA is TGTGCCAGCAGCCTTCCCCGGGGACTGAACTATGGCTACACCTTC.

The V and J genes are TRBV4-1 and TRBJ1-2; 7 positions match TRBD1. In germline, CDR1 is MGHRA, CDR2 YSYEKL. V lost 4 bases, J lost 4 bases, and 15 bases stayed unmatched. This CDR3 comprises 17 residues. The CDR3: CASSPGTVQGGAYGYTF. The CDR3 nucleotides read TGCGCCAGCAGCCCGGGGACAGTCCAAGGGGGAGCCTATGGCTACACCTTC.

DNA for the CDR3: TGTGCCAGCGACCAGGGGGGCTACGAGCAGTACTTC. It translates to CASDQGGYEQYF. The chain has TRBV18 and TRBJ2-7; TRBD1 might be the D (7 bases). In germline, CDR1 is KGHSH, CDR2 LQKENI. The CDR3 has 12 residues. V was cut by 8 bases and J by 3 bases, with 11 bases left in between. The entire variable domain, with the rest obtained from reference TRBV18 and TRBJ2-7, is as follows: NAGVMQNPRHLVRRRGQEARLRCSPMKGHSHVYWYRQLPEEGLKFMVYLQKENIIDESGMPKERFSAEFPKEGPSILRIQQVVRGDSAAYFCASDQGGYEQYFGPGTRLTVT.

The CDR3 sequence is CASSLWIGETGELFF. The CDR3, as DNA: TGTGCCAGCAGCTTGTGGATCGGGGAGACCGGGGAGCTGTTTTTT. The chain uses TRBV5-5 and TRBJ2-2, with D possibly being TRBD2 (5 bases). Germline assignment: CDR1 SGHKS and CDR2 YYEKEE (reference sequence). The ends were cut back, 1 base at V and 5 bases at J, with 12 bases in the middle. The CDR3 sequence is 15 residues long.

The genes are TRBV7-2 and TRBJ2-1, with TRBD2 matching 10 bases. After removal of 1 base from V and 0 bases from J, the junction contained 6 bases not matched to a gene. The CDR3 runs 18 residues. Germline V lookup: CDR1 SGHTA, CDR2 FQGNSA. This CDR3 reads CASSLVSGRSSSYNEQFF. CDR3 in DNA: TGTGCCAGCAGCTTAGTTAGCGGGAGGTCGAGCTCCTACAATGAGCAGTTCTTC.

This chain connects TRBV7-2 to TRBJ1-4; D is ambiguous. The CDR3 covers 11 residues. Trimming removed 5 bases from V and 5 bases from J, with 3 bases in between. Germline CDR1 and CDR2: SGHTA and FQGNSA. This chain's CDR3 is CASSQNEKLFF. CDR3 nucleotide sequence: TGTGCCAGCAGCCAGAATGAAAAACTGTTTTTT. Filled out from reference TRBV7-2 and TRBJ1-4, the complete variable domain reads GAGVSQSPSNKVTEKGKDVELRCDPISGHTALYWYRQSLGQGLEFLIYFQGNSAPDKSGLPSDRFSAERTGGSVSTLTIQRTQQEDSAVYLCASSQNEKLFFGSGTQLSVL.

This clone occurred a few times. The chain carries TRBV4-3 and TRBJ1-2, with 8 nucleotides matching TRBD1. The CDR3 covers 15 residues. Germline assignment: CDR1 LGHNA and CDR2 YSLEER. Trimming removed 1 base from V and 4 bases from J; junction bases left unmatched: 5. CDR3 nucleotides: TGCGCCAGCAGCCAAGTAACAGGGGGTAGCTATGGCTACACCTTC. As protein: CASSQVTGGSYGYTF.

The V call is TRBV28, the J call TRBJ1-2, with D possibly being TRBD1 (6 bases). CDR3 length equals 13 residues. Germline lookup yields CDR1 MDHEN and CDR2 SYDVKM. Trimming left V 4 bases short and J 7 bases short, with 13 bases between. CDR3 nucleotides: TGTGCCAGCAGTTCGGGGGGGCGATCTGGCTACACCTTC. Protein: CASSSGGRSGYTF.

The chain links TRBV19 to TRBJ1-3, with TRBD1 as a possible D gene (5 bases). The germline gives CDR1 LNHDA, CDR2 SQIVND (reference sequence). This CDR3 is 13 amino acids long. V shed 10 bases and J shed 2 bases, with 12 bases lying between them. CDR3 sequence: CAISGGAGNTIYF. The CDR3 nucleotides read TGTGCCATCTCCGGGGGTGCTGGAAACACCATATATTTT.

The gene calls are TRBV7-3 and TRBJ1-1; TRBD1 aligns across 8 bases. V lost 5 bases, J lost 2 bases, and 4 bases stayed unmatched. CDR1 is SGHTA, CDR2 FQGTGA, per germline. The CDR3 runs to 14 residues. The chain's CDR3 is CASSAQGANTEAFF. The CDR3 region has the DNA TGTGCCAGCAGCGCGCAGGGGGCCAACACTGAAGCTTTCTTT.

This CDR3 is CASSEGPTGGSNTEAFF. As DNA, the CDR3 is TGCGCCAGCAGCGAGGGGCCGACAGGGGGATCGAACACTGAAGCTTTCTTT. The gene calls are TRBV5-1 and TRBJ1-1; 9 nucleotides line up with TRBD1. The CDR3 covers 17 residues. Germline-derived CDR1 and CDR2 are SGHRS and YFSETQ. Trimming took 4 bases from V and 1 from J; bases not matched to a gene: 11.

The chain employs TRBV5-4 and TRBJ1-3; D gene unclear. Trimming left V 0 bases short and J 6 bases short, with 13 bases between. CDR1 is SGHNT and CDR2 is YYREEE in the germline V gene (reference sequence). The CDR3 spans 15 residues. The CDR3 coding sequence is TGTGCCAGCAGCTTGGATTTACAGTCGGTAAACACCATATATTTT. It is translated as CASSLDLQSVNTIYF.

This chain joins TRBV7-6 and TRBJ2-1, with TRBD2 matching over 15 bases. V was pared by 0 bases and J by 9 bases, with 3 bases of the junction left unmatched. The CDR3 consists of 16 residues. Looked up from germline, CDR1 is SGHVS and CDR2 is FNYEAQ. The CDR3 is CASSLAGLAGGGEQFF. The CDR3 DNA sequence: TGTGCCAGCAGCTTAGCGGGACTAGCGGGAGGCGGTGAGCAGTTCTTC.

The genes are TRBV30 and TRBJ1-5; 7 bases line up with TRBD1. CDR1 is GTSNPN and CDR2 is SVGIG in the germline V gene (reference sequence). The V segment lost 1 base and the J segment 7 bases; nucleotides outside the gene matches: 10. The CDR3 is 15 amino acids. The CDR3 is CAWSEGATGAQPQHF. The CDR3 DNA sequence: TGTGCCTGGAGTGAGGGGGCGACGGGTGCGCAGCCCCAGCATTTT.